This TCR beta chain was identified during a study of human T cells and chemical hapten exposure. Study-wide background: All patients underwent weekly scalp dosing with diphenylcyclopropenone for the full roughly 25-week study.

TCRdb used MiXCR to reprocess the RACE reads, holding one entry per CDR3 protein. The table lists 350,000 to 450,000 distinct CDR3 sequences, 4.5% to 5.5% of them singletons. This clonotype was observed at least ten times. The time point denotes: pre-sensitization, week 0. The treatment here: therapeutic diphenylcyclopropenone sensitization with weekly scalp DPC. Researchers sampled blood before each patch test went on. This TCR was recovered from a woman aged 50 to 65 with alopecia areata. Some clones in this sample may be carry-over from other donors' samples. Sequences were derived from whole blood, sampled in connection with sensitization to the hapten diphenylcyclopropenone (DPC).

The DNA for the CDR3 is TGCAGTGCTGTAGCGGGATTCTCAGATACGCAGTATTTT. It is translated as CSAVAGFSDTQYF. This chain uses TRBV20-1 with TRBJ2-3, with TRBD2 identical over 8 bases. Unmatched junction bases numbered 5, after V lost 5 bases and J lost 4 bases. Germline V lookup: CDR1 DFQATT, CDR2 SNEGSKA (reference sequence). The CDR3 extends over 13 amino acids.